The present T cell receptor (beta chain) was sequenced within a study of T-cell reconstitution after alpha-beta-depleted transplantation in children (dated by TCRdb to about 2016). Some background on the complete study: Using TCR repertoire profiling, the study followed T-cell immune reconstitution in a quantitative way in children after TCRalphabeta/CD19-depleted allogeneic hematopoietic cell transplantation.

A word on this clonotype: Its recognized antigen is unknown. Base qualities are missing; no much larger clone stands one base away.

The library was generated by PCR. Sequencing used an Illumina HiSeq 2500. TCR libraries were prepared with molecular barcoding, using unique molecular identifiers to normalize TCRbeta repertoire quantification. The public reads were run again by TCRdb, first through fastp at Q25 and then through MiXCR, and only productive beta chains were kept. Every CDR3 protein is listed once, alongside the most common genes and DNA of its rows. The sample data list some 220,000 distinct CDR3 sequences, and approximately 9.5% of these were observed just once. Roughly 6.2% of the sample is in the top ten clones. Cut back by 0 bases and 5 bases, the V and J ends lie 13 bases apart. Looking up the germline V gene yields CDR1 MGHRA and CDR2 YSYEKL. Its CDR3 holds 15 amino acids, cysteine through phenylalanine. Solely the CDR3 DNA is kept, with 45 bases framed from the first base.

This sequence was found in a human donor who donated a stem cell graft to a child with acute lymphoblastic leukemia. This chain is built from TRBV4-1 and TRBJ2-5, with no reliable assignment of the D segment. The specimen comprised PBMCs from the stem cell graft donor, sampled from the stem cell graft. The nucleotides are TGCGCCAGCAGCCAAGAGGGCCCGGTCGGGGAGACCCAGTACTTC. This gives the protein CASSQEGPVGETQYF.